The 9 T cell receptor beta chains given below trace back to one sample, sequenced in a study of blood T cell repertoires in COVID-19. Generated by immunoSEQ multiplex PCR, the TCRdb table keeps only in-frame clones and is missing some. The sample has about 31,000 clones, 88% seen once. Material: peripheral blood. Receptors originate from a man between 60 and 75 years old with COVID-19, enrolled during active disease.

As concerns this clone: Other DNA variants within this sample encode the same CDR3. The V gene is TRBV19, the J gene TRBJ1-5; D gene unclear. CDR1 and CDR2 from the germline V gene are LNHDA and SQIVND (reference sequence). Trimming stripped 1 base from V and 1 base from J, with 5 bases between. CDR3 size: 14 residues. The CDR3 is CASSIGGSNQPQHF. The CDR3 nucleotides are TGTGCCAGTAGTATAGGCGGCAGCAATCAGCCCCAGCATTTT.

The CDR3 protein is CASSTGANTEAFF. The CDR3 coding sequence is TGTGCCAGTTCGACAGGGGCGAACACTGAAGCTTTCTTT. This chain uses TRBV19 with TRBJ1-1; 8 bases line up with TRBD1. Looked up from germline, CDR1 is LNHDA and CDR2 is SQIVND (reference sequence). V was pared by 8 bases and J by 1 base, with 3 bases of the junction left unmatched. The CDR3 is made up of 13 amino acids.

The chain couples TRBV11-2 to TRBJ2-5, with D possibly being TRBD1 (6 bases). Trimming took off 1 base at V and 5 bases at J, with 23 bases between the two ends. Per germline, CDR1 SGHAT and CDR2 FQNNGV. The CDR3 has 18 residues. CDR3 sequence reads: CASSLGPPLQGWGETQYF. CDR3 bases: TGTGCCAGCAGCTTAGGTCCCCCATTGCAGGGGTGGGGGGAGACCCAGTACTTC.

The genes are TRBV29-1 and TRBJ2-5, with TRBD2 identical over 7 bases. CDR3 length: 15 residues. The V gene end was trimmed by 7 bases and the J gene end by 5 bases; junction bases not matched to a gene: 16. Per germline, CDR1 SQVTM and CDR2 ANQGSEA. CDR3 sequence: CSAERGRDEKETQYF. Here the CDR3 DNA reads TGCAGCGCCGAGCGGGGCAGGGACGAGAAGGAGACCCAGTACTTC.

V and J are TRBV28 and TRBJ1-5; 7 nucleotides match TRBD1. The CDR3 consists of 14 residues. The junction had 9 bases not matched to a gene; V was cut back by 7 bases and J by 6 bases. The germline gives CDR1 MDHEN, CDR2 SYDVKM. The CDR3 spells CASNKEGAVQPQHF. The CDR3 nucleotides are TGTGCCAGCAACAAGGAGGGGGCGGTTCAGCCCCAGCATTTT.

The chain combines TRBV5-1 with TRBJ1-2; 8 positions match TRBD1. Trimming took 4 bases from V and 6 from J; bases not matched to a gene: 5. The germline V gene has CDR1 SGHRS and CDR2 YFSETQ. This CDR3 spans 13 amino acids. The CDR3 coding sequence is TGCGCCAGCAGCACCACAGGGGGTAATGGCTACACCTTC. This sequence encodes CASSTTGGNGYTF.

The chain is built from TRBV5-1 and TRBJ1-5, with 7 bases fitting TRBD1. Trimming took 4 bases from V and 3 from J; bases not matched to a gene: 4. The germline gives CDR1 SGHRS, CDR2 YFSETQ. This CDR3 is built from 14 residues. The CDR3 sequence: CASSAGTDNQPQHF. DNA of the CDR3: TGCGCCAGCAGCGCCGGGACAGACAATCAGCCCCAGCATTTT.

This chain connects TRBV27 to TRBJ2-2; 13 nucleotides agree with TRBD2. V shed 5 bases, J shed 4 bases, and the junction held 10 bases outside the gene matches. This CDR3 spans 18 amino acids. The germline gives CDR1 MNHEY, CDR2 SMNVEV (reference sequence). The CDR3 is CASSGTSGKAGATGELFF. Here the CDR3 DNA reads TGTGCCAGCAGTGGGACTAGCGGGAAGGCCGGTGCCACCGGGGAGCTGTTTTTT.

The chain employs TRBV4-1 and TRBJ2-2, with unresolved D. Per germline, CDR1 MGHRA and CDR2 YSYEKL. The length of the CDR3 is 14 residues. V lost 3 bases and J lost 0, with 5 bases in between. The chain's CDR3 is CASSQSANTGELFF. CDR3 DNA: TGCGCCAGCAGCCAGTCAGCGAACACCGGGGAGCTGTTTTTT.